Given below is one T cell receptor beta chain in context. Primers used in a second PCR of about 7 to 12 cycles were a sample-barcoded 5' primer and a J-beta primer mix. TCRdb redid the calling of the 5' RACE reads with MiXCR, one entry per CDR3 protein. The sample has 1.5 million to 2 million distinct CDR3 sequences, more than 35% seen once. The data are from a study of blood T cells in healthy people across ages. Germline CDR1 and CDR2: MNHEY and SVGAGI. The CDR3 consists of 13 residues. Specimen: blood. This sequence joins TRBV6-5 and TRBJ2-5; D not resolved. The tail of the sequence fits TRBJ2-7 better, so the J call may be wrong. This receptor was identified in a human donor in good health. CDR3 protein: CASSYAEGNEQYF. The DNA for the CDR3 is TGTGCCAGCAGTTACGCGGAAGGTAACGAGCAGTACTTC.